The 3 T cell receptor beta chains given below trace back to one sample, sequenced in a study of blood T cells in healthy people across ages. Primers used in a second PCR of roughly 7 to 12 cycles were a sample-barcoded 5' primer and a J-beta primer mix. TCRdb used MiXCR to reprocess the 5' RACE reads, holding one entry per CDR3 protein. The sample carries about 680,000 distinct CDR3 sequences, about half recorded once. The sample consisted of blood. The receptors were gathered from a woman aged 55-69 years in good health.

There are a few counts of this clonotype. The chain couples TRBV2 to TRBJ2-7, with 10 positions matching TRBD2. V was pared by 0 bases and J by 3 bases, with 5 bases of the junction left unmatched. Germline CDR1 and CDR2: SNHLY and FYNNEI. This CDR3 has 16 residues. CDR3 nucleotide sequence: TGTGCCAGCAGTGAAGCGAGGGCTAGCGGGAGCTACGAGCAGTACTTC. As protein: CASSEARASGSYEQYF.

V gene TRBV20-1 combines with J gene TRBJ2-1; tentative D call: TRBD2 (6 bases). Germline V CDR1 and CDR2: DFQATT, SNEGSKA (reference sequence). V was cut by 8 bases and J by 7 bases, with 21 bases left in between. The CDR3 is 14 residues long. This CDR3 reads CSTKVGSFMNEQFF. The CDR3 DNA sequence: TGCAGTACCAAGGTCGGGAGTTTTATGAATGAGCAGTTCTTC.

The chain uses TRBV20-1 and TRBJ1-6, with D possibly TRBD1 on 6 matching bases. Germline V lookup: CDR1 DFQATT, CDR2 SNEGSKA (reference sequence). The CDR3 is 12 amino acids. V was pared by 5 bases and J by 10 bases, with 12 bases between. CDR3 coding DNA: TGCAGTGCTTCCAGGGGAGGATCACCCCTCCACTTT. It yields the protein CSASRGGSPLHF.